These T cell receptor beta chains were read from a single sample in a study of T cell changes during pregnancy in multiple sclerosis. Sequenced by immunoSEQ multiplex PCR; TCRdb stores in-frame clones only, minus some. The sample yields tens of thousands of clones, approximately 92% seen once. Source: CD4+ T cells from peripheral blood mononuclear cells, taken in the third trimester of pregnancy. These receptors all stem from a female donor with multiple sclerosis, enrolled in a pregnancy study. Each CDR3 is given with its conserved first and last residue. The order of the fields is D gene, clone size, J gene, CDR3 length, V gene, CDR3 DNA, CDR3 protein. A D gene is named only where the DNA matches it firmly. Only part of the rows carry a size: once, few, many, or a class if the clone is expanded.

>NA|once|TRBJ2-3|13|TRBV15
TGTGCCACTCGGGTAATGGGCACAGATACGCAGTATTTT
CATRVMGTDTQYF
>NA|once|TRBJ2-1|16|TRBV7-9
TGTGCCAGCAGCCCGGTGGGGACTTTCCCGTACAATGAGCAGTTCTTC
CASSPVGTFPYNEQFF
>TRBD1|NA|TRBJ1-5|15|TRBV30
TGTGCCTGGAGTGTCCGGACAGGGGGGAATCAGCCCCAGCATTTT
CAWSVRTGGNQPQHF
>TRBD2|NA|TRBJ2-1|17|TRBV11-3
TGTGCCAGCAGCGACGAGGGGGGACTAGCGGGGGCCAATGAGCAGTTCTTC
CASSDEGGLAGANEQFF
>TRBD1|NA|TRBJ2-3|17|TRBV9
TGTGCCAGCAGCGACCGACAGGGCCCCCCGCACACAGATACGCAGTATTTT
CASSDRQGPPHTDTQYF
>TRBD2|NA|TRBJ2-3|16|TRBV13
TGTGCCAGCAGCTCTGGACTAGTCTCTAGCACAGATACGCAGTATTTT
CASSSGLVSSTDTQYF
>NA|NA|TRBJ1-1|15|TRBV6-1
TGTGCCAGCAGCCAAGCGGCTGGGGGGGGCACTGAAGCTTTCTTT
CASSQAAGGGTEAFF
>NA|NA|TRBJ1-5|13|TRBV6-5
TGTGCCAGCAGGGTATCCGGAGATCAGCCCCAGCATTTT
CASRVSGDQPQHF
>NA|NA|TRBJ2-7|16|TRBV5-1
TGCGCCAGCAGCTTGTCGGGAACAGGGAGTTCCTACGAGCAGTACTTC
CASSLSGTGSSYEQYF
>NA|few|TRBJ1-1|17|TRBV19
TGTGCCAGCTTAAACAGGGTACTTACTCGAATGAACACTGAAGCTTTCTTT
CASLNRVLTRMNTEAFF
>TRBD1|NA|TRBJ1-2|16|TRBV4-1
TGCGCCAGCAGCCCCTACACAGGGGCCCCTTCGGCTGGCTACACCTTC
CASSPYTGAPSAGYTF
>TRBD2|once|TRBJ2-3|15|TRBV9
TGTGCCAGCAGCGTCGAGCCGGGACTAGGGGAGACGCAGTATTTT
CASSVEPGLGETQYF
>NA|NA|TRBJ2-4|15|TRBV28
TGTGCCAGCAATGCCGGGGGGCTAGCCAAAAACATTCAGTACTTC
CASNAGGLAKNIQYF
>NA|NA|TRBJ1-1|14|TRBV6-5
TGTGCCAGCAGTTCCGCCCCGGGGATCACTGAAGCTTTCTTT
CASSSAPGITEAFF
>NA|NA|TRBJ1-2|11|TRBV20-1
TGCAGTGAAGCAGGGGACTATGGCTACACCTTC
CSEAGDYGYTF
>NA|NA|TRBJ2-3|12|TRBV25-1
TGTGCCAGCAGGACGGAGCGCGGTACGCAGTATTTT
CASRTERGTQYF
>NA|NA|TRBJ2-2|14|TRBV5-8
TGTGCCAGCAGTATCTTCAGTTACACCGGGGAGCTGTTTTTT
CASSIFSYTGELFF
>TRBD1|NA|TRBJ2-2|15|TRBV7-2
TGTGCCAGCAGCCTAGGGACAGGGGGCCACGGGGAGCTGTTTTTT
CASSLGTGGHGELFF
>TRBD2|once|TRBJ2-3|14|TRBV28
TGTGCCAGCCATAACAGCGGGAGCTCAGATACGCAGTATTTT
CASHNSGSSDTQYF
>NA|NA|TRBJ2-7|14|TRBV5-1
TGCGCCAGCAGCGTGGACGGGATCTCCTACGAGCAGTACTTC
CASSVDGISYEQYF
>NA|NA|TRBJ2-4|21|TRBV19
TGTGCCAGTAGCCCAGTCCCCACAGGGCCCTATTATCGCTTAGCCAAAAACATTCAGTACTTC
CASSPVPTGPYYRLAKNIQYF
>TRBD1|NA|TRBJ2-7|14|TRBV7-2
TGTGCCAGCAGCACACGACAGGGCTCCTACGAGCAGTACTTC
CASSTRQGSYEQYF
>NA|NA|TRBJ1-4|12|TRBV28
TGTGCCAGCAGTTTCATCGGTGAAAAACTGTTTTTT
CASSFIGEKLFF
>NA|NA|TRBJ2-7|17|TRBV21-1
TGTGCCAGCAGCAAATCGGTCGGGACAGTCTCTCCGGGCGAGCAGTACTTC
CASSKSVGTVSPGEQYF
>NA|NA|TRBJ2-1|13|TRBV11-3
TGTGCCAGCAGCTGGGGCCTTTACAATGAGCAGTTCTTC
CASSWGLYNEQFF
>NA|few|TRBJ1-5|13|TRBV2
TGTGCCAGCAGTCCGGAGTGGGGCCAGCCCCAGCATTTT
CASSPEWGQPQHF
>TRBD1|NA|TRBJ1-1|15|TRBV9
TGTGCCAGCAGCCTACCCCAGGGGGCCTACACTGAAGCTTTCTTT
CASSLPQGAYTEAFF
>TRBD2|NA|TRBJ2-1|17|TRBV5-1
TGCGCCAGCAGCTCCGGTGTGGCGGGAGGGCCGGGAGGGGAGCAGTTCTTC
CASSSGVAGGPGGEQFF
>TRBD2|NA|TRBJ2-1|18|TRBV19
TGTGCCAGTAGTATCCTTGCAGCGGGAGGGCATGGGGTAAATGAGCAGTTCTTC
CASSILAAGGHGVNEQFF
>NA|NA|TRBJ2-4|15|TRBV12-2
TGTGCAAGTCGCTTAGCGCACGGAACGGTCTCCGGAGAGTACTTC
CASRLAHGTVSGEYF
>NA|NA|TRBJ1-2|13|TRBV7-6
TGTGCCAGCAGCTTACAAGGAGGTCCTGGCTACACCTTC
CASSLQGGPGYTF
>TRBD1|NA|TRBJ1-2|17|TRBV2
TGTGCCAGCAGTCCTACTCCGGGACAGACTTCGCTTTATGGCTACACCTTC
CASSPTPGQTSLYGYTF
>NA|once|TRBJ1-1|13|TRBV19
TGTGCCAGTAGTTCGGACAGAGGGACTGAAGCTTTCTTT
CASSSDRGTEAFF
>NA|NA|TRBJ2-7|16|TRBV6-5
TGTGCCAGCAGTTACCGGGGGGCGGACAGGGTGTACGAGCAGTACTTC
CASSYRGADRVYEQYF
>TRBD2|once|TRBJ2-7|13|TRBV13
TGTGCCAGCAGCTTAGTCGGGAGGCGCGAGCAGTACTTC
CASSLVGRREQYF
>TRBD2|NA|TRBJ2-2|16|TRBV6-1
TGTGCCAGCAGTGTACTGACTAGCGGGAGGCCCGGGGAGCTGTTTTTT
CASSVLTSGRPGELFF
>NA|NA|TRBJ2-1|13|TRBV6-1
TGTGCCAGCAGCCTCATTAGCTACAATGAGCAGTTCTTC
CASSLISYNEQFF
>NA|NA|TRBJ2-7|16|TRBV7-8
TGTGCCAGCAGCTCCGTAGAGGGAATCCGCGGGCACGAGCAGTACTTC
CASSSVEGIRGHEQYF
>NA|NA|TRBJ2-7|12|TRBV7-9
TGTGCCAGCAGCTTCGCCAGGGCCGAGCAGTACTTC
CASSFARAEQYF
>NA|NA|TRBJ1-5|14|TRBV2
TGTGCCAGCAGTGAACAGGGTGGCAATCAGCCCCAGCATTTT
CASSEQGGNQPQHF
>NA|NA|TRBJ2-7|15|TRBV4-1
TGCGCCAGCAGCCAAGATGGGAGTGGGGTGTACGAGCAGTACTTC
CASSQDGSGVYEQYF
>TRBD1|NA|TRBJ2-5|18|TRBV7-9
TGTGCCAGCAGCTTACCCCGCGGGGGACAGGGGGTTTTCGAGACCCAGTACTTC
CASSLPRGGQGVFETQYF
>TRBD2|once|TRBJ2-3|14|TRBV11-3
TGTGCCAGCAGCGGGACTAGCGGGAGCGATACGCAGTATTTT
CASSGTSGSDTQYF
>TRBD2|once|TRBJ2-7|15|TRBV6-5
TGTGCCAGCCAAGTCTTGGCGGGAGCAACCTACGAGCAGTACTTC
CASQVLAGATYEQYF